This is a list of T cell receptor beta chains from one sample in a study of T cells in Graves' hyperthyroidism and ophthalmopathy. TCRdb ran MiXCR on the multiplex PCR reads and lists one entry per CDR3 protein. The table includes about 260,000 distinct CDR3 sequences, roughly 15% detected once. Specimen: blood. These TCRs come from a woman younger than 35 with Graves' ophthalmopathy. Both conserved end residues are part of each CDR3. A D gene is named only where the DNA matches it firmly. Some rows have no size entry. The others give once, few or many, or a class for an expanded clone.

CASSPGLVAGELFF TGTGCCAGTAGTCCGGGACTAGTAGCCGGGGAGCTGTTTTTT TRBD2 many TRBJ2-2 TRBV25-1
CASSPKRNSPLHF TGTGCCAGCAGTCCCAAACGGAATTCACCCCTCCACTTT . many TRBJ1-6 TRBV27
CASSLDRGDGYTF TGTGCCAGCAGTCTGGACAGGGGTGACGGCTACACCTTC TRBD1 . TRBJ1-2 TRBV2
CASSSRTGTNEKLFF TGTGCCAGCAGCTCGAGGACGGGAACTAATGAAAAACTGTTTTTT . many TRBJ1-4 TRBV5-6
CASSLGSRVQDTQYF TGTGCCAGCAGCTTAGGTTCCAGGGTTCAAGATACGCAGTATTTT . many TRBJ2-3 TRBV7-9
CASSVGGWGNQPQHF TGTGCCAGCAGCGTAGGGGGTTGGGGCAATCAGCCCCAGCATTTT . many TRBJ1-5 TRBV9
CASSWGRGFETQYF TGTGCCAGCAGCTGGGGCAGGGGGTTCGAGACCCAGTACTTC TRBD1 many TRBJ2-5 TRBV7-2
CSARKQETQYF TGCAGTGCTCGAAAACAAGAGACCCAGTACTTC . many TRBJ2-5 TRBV20-1
CASSATGEGNQPQHF TGTGCCAGCAGTGCCACAGGGGAGGGCAATCAGCCCCAGCATTTT TRBD1 many TRBJ1-5 TRBV6-1
CASSREHARAYEQYF TGCGCCAGCAGCCGCGAACATGCCCGGGCCTACGAGCAGTACTTC . many TRBJ2-7 TRBV4-3
CASSNPTSTDTQYF TGTGCCAGCAGCAATCCGACTAGCACAGATACGCAGTATTTT . many TRBJ2-3 TRBV9
CASSARSKNIQYF TGTGCCAGCAGCGCCCGTAGCAAAAACATTCAGTACTTC . many TRBJ2-4 TRBV6-2/TRBV6-3
CASSLIMGPDTQYF TGTGCCAGCAGCTTGATCATGGGGCCAGATACGCAGTATTTT . few TRBJ2-3 TRBV5-6
CASSQEGTDNSPLHF TGTGCCAGCAGCCAAGAAGGGACAGATAATTCACCCCTCCACTTT TRBD1 . TRBJ1-6 TRBV14
CASSLVLAESTDTQYF TGTGCCAGCAGCTTAGTGCTAGCGGAAAGCACAGATACGCAGTATTTT TRBD2 many TRBJ2-3 TRBV11-2
CAIRIGTTSYEQYF TGTGCCATTAGGATCGGGACTACTTCCTACGAGCAGTACTTC TRBD2 many TRBJ2-7 TRBV7-2
CSVVRIMNTEAFF TGCAGCGTTGTACGGATCATGAACACTGAAGCTTTCTTT . many TRBJ1-1 TRBV29-1
CASRPGLAEDYEQYF TGTGCCAGCAGACCCGGACTAGCGGAAGACTACGAGCAGTACTTC TRBD2 many TRBJ2-7 TRBV12-3/TRBV12-4
CASNFRQVDSPLHF TGTGCCAGCAATTTTCGACAGGTCGATTCACCCCTCCACTTT . many TRBJ1-6 TRBV2
CAIRRLAGDYEQYF TGTGCCATCAGGAGACTAGCGGGGGACTACGAGCAGTACTTC TRBD2 many TRBJ2-7 TRBV10-3
CASSSQDRTQYF TGTGCCAGCAGTTCCCAGGACAGAACCCAGTACTTC . many TRBJ2-5 TRBV6-1
CSVARGENGELFF TGCAGCGTTGCCCGGGGGGAAAACGGGGAGCTGTTTTTT TRBD2 many TRBJ2-2 TRBV29-1
CASSSPGTSVREQYF TGTGCCAGCAGTTCCCCCGGGACTAGCGTTCGCGAGCAGTACTTC TRBD2 many TRBJ2-7 TRBV27
CASSQAGGDEQYF TGTGCCAGCTCACAGGCTGGTGGTGACGAGCAGTACTTC . many TRBJ2-7 TRBV18
CSARGADGYTF TGCAGTGCTAGAGGCGCGGACGGCTACACCTTC . many TRBJ1-2 TRBV20-1
CASSLTRDRYYEQYF TGTGCCAGCAGCTTGACCCGGGACAGATACTACGAGCAGTACTTC TRBD1 many TRBJ2-7 TRBV5-5
CASSLPGTSGGTPRYNEQFF TGTGCCAGCAGCCTCCCAGGGACTAGCGGGGGGACACCGAGATACAATGAGCAGTTCTTC TRBD2 many TRBJ2-1 TRBV3-1